A single sample is the source of the 20 T cell receptor beta chains below, sequenced in a study of shared clonotypes between healthy human individuals. Data came from immunoSEQ multiplex PCR; TCRdb stores just in-frame clones and leaves some out. The table shows around 240,000 clones, with over 50% occurring only once. Sequenced sample: memory CD4+ T cells sorted from blood. Documented subset: CD45RA-negative fraction. These receptors all stem from a man aged 25-45 years in good health.

The chain is built from TRBV7-2 and TRBJ2-2; D not certain. Trimming left V 0 bases short and J 5 bases short, with 7 bases between. This CDR3 spans 14 amino acids. The germline gives CDR1 SGHTA, CDR2 FQGNSA. In nucleotides, the CDR3 is TGTGCCAGCAGCTTAGCAGGCAGAACCGGGGAGCTGTTTTTT. As protein: CASSLAGRTGELFF.

This clone was recorded many times. V gene TRBV21-1 combines with J gene TRBJ2-1; the DNA was not used to check the table's D call, TRBD2. TRBV21-1 is reported as a pseudogene. This CDR3 is 19 amino acids long. CDR3 residues: CASSPLPYTGTSGSVYQFF. The CDR3 nucleotides read TGTGCCAGCAGCCCCCTCCCTTATACCGGGACTAGCGGGAGTGTTTACCAGTTCTTC.

This chain connects TRBV18 to TRBJ2-7; the match to TRBD2 covers 7 bases. Germline values: CDR1 KGHSH, CDR2 LQKENI. The CDR3 has 17 amino acids. The V segment lost 6 bases and the J segment 1 base; nucleotides outside the gene matches: 15. This CDR3 is CASSVLPGGLESYEQYF. The CDR3 nucleotides read TGTGCCAGCTCGGTCCTACCCGGAGGACTAGAATCCTACGAGCAGTACTTC.

This clone appeared a few times. The sample carries other DNA sequences with the same CDR3. As DNA, the CDR3 is TGCGCCAGCAGCCTCCAAGAGACCCAGTACTTC. This encodes CASSLQETQYF. The chain uses TRBV5-1 and TRBJ2-5; D is ambiguous. From germline, CDR1 is SGHRS and CDR2 YFSETQ. Trimming shortened V by 4 bases and J by 1 base, and 2 bases separated the two germline ends. CDR3 length: 11 residues.

The genes are TRBV11-2 and TRBJ2-1; possible D gene TRBD2, 5 bases. This CDR3 has 19 amino acids. V lost 0 bases and J 0 bases, leaving 18 bases between the germline ends. CDR1 SGHAT and CDR2 FQNNGV come from the germline V gene. The CDR3: CASSLEASHYSSSYNEQFF. The CDR3 DNA is TGTGCCAGCAGCTTAGAGGCTAGCCATTACTCCAGCTCCTACAATGAGCAGTTCTTC.

V gene TRBV7-9 combines with J gene TRBJ1-2, with TRBD1 matching 7 bases. The CDR3 consists of 14 residues. The V gene's germline CDR1 is SEHNR and CDR2 FQNEAQ (reference sequence). The trim removed 5 bases at V and 4 bases at J, leaving 7 bases unmatched. For the CDR3, the DNA is TGTGCCAGCAGCAAATCAACAGGGGTCTATGGCTACACCTTC. It yields the protein CASSKSTGVYGYTF.

V is TRBV7-8 and J is TRBJ2-3; D call uncertain. Germline CDR1 is SGHVS and CDR2 is FQNEAQ. Trimming removed 5 bases at V and 6 bases at J, with 9 bases between. The CDR3 sequence is 12 residues long. CDR3 DNA: TGTGCCAGCAGCCCCGAGAGCGATACGCAGTATTTT. It translates to CASSPESDTQYF.

This clone was picked up many times. The same CDR3 can be traced to other DNA sequences in this sample. CDR3 bases: TGTGCCAGCAGTTCTAGACAGGGTTCAAGGGGGAACACCGGGGAGCTGTTTTTT. This encodes CASSSRQGSRGNTGELFF. This chain uses TRBV11-3 with TRBJ2-2; 7 bases match TRBD1. The CDR3 covers 18 residues. The V gene end was trimmed by 6 bases and the J gene end by 1 base; junction bases not matched to a gene: 14. Germline values: CDR1 SGHNT, CDR2 YENEEA.

The sample holds a few counts of this clone. The same CDR3 can be traced to other DNA sequences in this sample. V and J are TRBV12-5 and TRBJ2-5; 7 positions match TRBD1. Germline assignment: CDR1 LGHNT and CDR2 FRNRAP. The length of the CDR3 is 14 residues. V shed 1 base, J shed 1 base, and the junction held 0 bases outside the gene matches. This CDR3 is CASGLGTGQETQYF. DNA for the CDR3: TGTGCTAGTGGTTTGGGGACAGGCCAAGAGACCCAGTACTTC.

The chain couples TRBV29-1 to TRBJ2-7, with D possibly TRBD2 on 5 matching bases. The CDR3 runs to 11 residues. Trimming took 0 bases from V and 6 from J, leaving 6 bases between them. The V gene's germline CDR1 is SQVTM and CDR2 ANQGSEA. The CDR3 DNA reads as TGCAGCGTTGAAGAAGGGAGCGAGCAGTACTTC. It translates to CSVEEGSEQYF.

The chain has TRBV5-1 and TRBJ2-5, with D perhaps matching TRBD2 (6 bases). V gave up 4 bases and J gave up 0 bases, with 10 bases separating them. The length of the CDR3 is 14 residues. Germline loops: CDR1 SGHRS, CDR2 YFSETQ. The CDR3 DNA reads as TGCGCCAGCAGCCGTGAGCGGGACCAAGAGACCCAGTACTTC. It codes for CASSRERDQETQYF.

This clone was counted only a few times. The CDR3 DNA is TGCGCCAGCAGCGAAGTCATGCGGGAGGGCCTGGATGAGCAGTTCTTC. Protein: CASSEVMREGLDEQFF. The rearrangement links TRBV4-3 to TRBJ2-1, with TRBD2 identical over 9 bases. The CDR3 is 16 amino acids. Germline CDR1 and CDR2: LGHNA and YSLEER. V was pared by 5 bases and J by 8 bases, with 13 bases of the junction left unmatched.

CDR3 sequence reads: CASSQDLLSQRELEETQYF. The CDR3 DNA sequence: TGCGCCAGCAGCCAAGATCTCCTTTCCCAGCGGGAGTTGGAAGAGACCCAGTACTTC. The chain carries TRBV4-3 and TRBJ2-5; the match to TRBD2 covers 8 bases. This CDR3 comprises 19 residues. J lost 3 bases, V lost 0 bases, and 15 bases had no gene match. CDR1 is LGHNA and CDR2 is YSLEER in the germline V gene.

This chain connects TRBV28 to TRBJ1-2; D unclear. In germline, CDR1 is MDHEN, CDR2 SYDVKM. The V end lost 6 bases, the J end lost 0 bases, and 14 bases lay between the germline ends. The length of the CDR3 is 15 residues. In nucleotides, the CDR3 is TGTGCCAGCAGCCTCGACACACCGACTAACTATGGCTACACCTTC. Translation: CASSLDTPTNYGYTF.

This clone appeared many times. The rearrangement links TRBV18 to TRBJ2-3; TRBD2 is a possible D gene (5 bases). This CDR3 is built from 14 residues. CDR1 KGHSH and CDR2 LQKENI come from the germline V gene. Deletions cut 1 base from V and 3 bases from J, with 8 bases between. The CDR3 reads CASSPLAGTDTQYF. The CDR3 DNA reads TGTGCCAGCTCACCACTCGCGGGTACAGATACGCAGTATTTT.

This clone was counted a single time. The chain employs TRBV5-1 and TRBJ1-5, with 8 bases fitting TRBD1. Germline V gene sequence: CDR1 SGHRS, CDR2 YFSETQ. This CDR3 comprises 13 residues. V was clipped by 3 bases and J by 4 bases; unmatched bases: 0. CDR3 DNA sequence: TGCGCCAGCAGCTGGGACAGGAATCAGCCCCAGCATTTT. It translates to CASSWDRNQPQHF.

The chain employs TRBV18 and TRBJ2-5; TRBD1 agrees at 9 bases. The CDR3 contains 15 residues. Germline trimming cut 4 bases from V and 0 bases from J; bases unmatched to any gene: 3. Germline CDR1 reads KGHSH; CDR2 reads LQKENI. In DNA, the CDR3 is TGTGCCAGCTCACTTGGGACAGGGCACCAAGAGACCCAGTACTTC. Residues: CASSLGTGHQETQYF.

A single count supports this clone. This chain joins TRBV5-8 and TRBJ2-1; D not resolved. V gave up 0 bases and J gave up 8 bases, with 9 bases separating them. Per germline, CDR1 SGHTS and CDR2 YDEGEE. The CDR3 sequence is 13 residues long. CDR3 in amino acids: CASSLVGLHEQFF. In nucleotides, the CDR3 is TGTGCCAGCAGCTTGGTTGGTCTTCATGAGCAGTTCTTC.

The chain's CDR3 is CASSLGEDRRDTQYF. Here the CDR3 DNA reads TGCGCCAGCAGCCTCGGGGAGGATCGTAGGGATACGCAGTATTTT. The gene calls are TRBV5-1 and TRBJ2-3; maybe TRBD2 (6 bases). Germline V gene sequence: CDR1 SGHRS, CDR2 YFSETQ. CDR3 length equals 15 residues. Deletions cut 4 bases from V and 6 bases from J, with 18 bases between.

This chain uses TRBV19 with TRBJ2-5, with TRBD2 matching 13 bases. Looked up from germline, CDR1 is LNHDA and CDR2 is SQIVND (reference sequence). Trimming at V came to 4 bases and at J to 5 bases, leaving 7 bases not matched to a gene. CDR3 size: 16 residues. CDR3 bases: TGTGCCAGTAGTACAGGACTAGCGGGAGATCGGGAGACCCAGTACTTC. Translating gives CASSTGLAGDRETQYF.